This T cell receptor beta chain was profiled in a study of somatic mutations in cytotoxic T cells in rheumatoid arthritis. Study context: Certain T-cell populations stained with V beta antibodies were FACS-sorted to nearly 100% purity, and V beta1+ cells were TCRB-sequenced. Study-level findings and limits: No antigen targets were known for the expanded CD8+ clones.

Produced via immunoSEQ multiplex PCR; TCRdb's table is partial and in-frame only. The sample lists approximately 20,000 clones; about 83% were seen once. Only one count was recorded for this clone. What it recognizes is unknown. CDR3 length: 11 amino acids. Trimming cost V 5 bases and J 5 bases, with 8 bases left between them. CDR1 and CDR2 from the germline V gene are DFQATT and SNEGSKA (reference sequence). The sequencing sample was made of CD8+ T cells sorted from blood. This receptor was identified in a man aged 18 to 30 with rheumatoid arthritis. The chain employs TRBV20-1 and TRBJ2-3, with no clear D. The CDR3 bases are TGCAGTGCTCGGACGCTAGATACGCAGTATTTT. It codes for CSARTLDTQYF.